The entry below describes one T cell receptor beta chain. This clone was counted a single time. Its recognized antigen is unknown. The input lacks base qualities; no much larger clone sits a single base away. Before the diagnostic colonoscopy, none of the ulcerative colitis patients had been given immunosuppressive medication. A blood sample was obtained concurrently with the colonoscopy. The Wizard kit (Promega) was used to extract genomic DNA from both blood and intestinal samples. These data belong to a study of pediatric ulcerative colitis (dated by TCRdb to 2018 to 2020). Turning to the overall study: Under ten ulcerative colitis patients had pancolitis and two had left-sided colitis, with histology consistent with ulcerative colitis in all. From roughly 10 newly diagnosed, treatment-naive pediatric ulcerative colitis patients and four non-IBD control children, paired blood and rectal samples were collected. By Pediatric Ulcerative Colitis Activity Index, mild disease was classified in two patients, moderate disease in four and acute severe colitis in three. What the authors observed across the whole study: Rectal repertoire features separated controls, mild-moderate and acute severe colitis patients; acute severe colitis showed reduced rectal diversity due to clonal expansions. A couple of rectal CDR3 clonotypes turned up in every ulcerative colitis patient but in none of the controls. With only four individuals, the healthy control group was small. Autologous blood-rectal clonal overlap was significantly higher in ulcerative colitis patients than in controls, suggesting increased T cell trafficking to inflamed tissue. A couple of patients' blood samples yielded substantially fewer templates for technical reasons and were excluded from blood-rectal overlap analysis. Because repertoires were derived from total lymphocyte DNA, patterns in rare subsets such as regulatory T cells may not have been reflected.

The CDR3 goes from the cysteine to the phenylalanine over 14 residues. The only DNA kept is the CDR3, 42 bases in frame from the first base. CDR1 is given as KGHSH and CDR2 as LQKENI, both from the germline V gene. The trim is 4 bases for V and 2 bases for J, with a gap of 11 bases between the germline ends. Rearranged CDR3 beta regions were amplified from genomic DNA with multiplex V and J primers using the immunoSEQ TRB Survey service. Survey-level sequencing depth of up to 500,000 reads per sample was used to keep depth equal across samples. The libraries were purified and pooled, then sequenced using Illumina technology. The original pipeline was this. Productive clonality, sample overlap, pairwise scatters, CDR3 beta length, V/D/J gene usage and productiveness were all assessed with the immunoSEQ online tools. Calculated diversity was defined as the number of unique rearrangements divided by total templates, multiplied by 100, and Shannon and Simpson indices were computed as well. Principal component analysis used the R prcomp function and ggbiplot package on Z-score normalized data. Morisita's index was used to quantify the clonal overlap between blood and rectum within each subject. TCRdb retrieved this table from immuneACCESS and kept in-frame rearrangements only. Not all clones are present; in checked studies, unresolved V genes account for under half, and no reason is known for the remainder. The V and J calls and clone size come from that table; D and trimming were worked out from the DNA. Recorded for this sample are 65,000 or so clones; 85% to 90% of them occurred a single time. The ten largest make up roughly 3.8% of the sample.

The specimen was blood. The chain couples TRBV18 to TRBJ2-5; no confident D gene assignment can be made. The clonotype was recovered from a boy aged 5-17 years with severe ulcerative colitis. The DNA reads TGTGCCAGCTCACAGGGCAGCATACAAGAGACCCAGTACTTC. Its amino acids are CASSQGSIQETQYF.